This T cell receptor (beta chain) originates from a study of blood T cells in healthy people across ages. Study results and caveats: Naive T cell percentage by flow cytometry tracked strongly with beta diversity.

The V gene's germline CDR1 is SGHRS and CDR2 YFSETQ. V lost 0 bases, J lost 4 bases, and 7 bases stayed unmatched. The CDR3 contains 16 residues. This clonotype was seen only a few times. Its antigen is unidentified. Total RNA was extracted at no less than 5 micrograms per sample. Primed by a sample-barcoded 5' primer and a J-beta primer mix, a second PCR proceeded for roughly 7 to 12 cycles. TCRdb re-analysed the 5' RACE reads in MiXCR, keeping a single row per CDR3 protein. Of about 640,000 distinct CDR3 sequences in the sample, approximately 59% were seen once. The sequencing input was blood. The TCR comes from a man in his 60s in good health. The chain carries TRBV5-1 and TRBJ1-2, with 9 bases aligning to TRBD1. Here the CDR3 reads CASSLDPQGAGYGYTF. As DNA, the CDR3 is TGCGCCAGCAGCTTGGATCCACAGGGGGCCGGCTATGGCTACACCTTC.